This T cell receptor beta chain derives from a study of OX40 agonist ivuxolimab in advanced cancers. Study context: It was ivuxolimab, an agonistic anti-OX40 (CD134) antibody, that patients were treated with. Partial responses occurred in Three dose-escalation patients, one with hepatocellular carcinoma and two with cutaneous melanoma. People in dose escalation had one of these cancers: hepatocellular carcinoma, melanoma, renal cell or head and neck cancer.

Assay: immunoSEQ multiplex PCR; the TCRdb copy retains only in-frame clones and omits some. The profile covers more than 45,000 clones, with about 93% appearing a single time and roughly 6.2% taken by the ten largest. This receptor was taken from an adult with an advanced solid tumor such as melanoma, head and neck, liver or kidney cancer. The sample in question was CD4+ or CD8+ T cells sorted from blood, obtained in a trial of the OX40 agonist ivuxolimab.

The CDR3 region is CASATSGGLRETQYF. The CDR3 bases are TGTGCCAGCGCCACTAGCGGGGGGCTGAGAGAGACCCAGTACTTC. The chain is built from TRBV11-2 and TRBJ2-5; 12 nucleotides align to TRBD2. After removal of 8 bases from V and 4 bases from J, the junction contained 8 bases not matched to a gene. The CDR3 runs to 15 residues. Looked up from germline, CDR1 is SGHAT and CDR2 is FQNNGV.